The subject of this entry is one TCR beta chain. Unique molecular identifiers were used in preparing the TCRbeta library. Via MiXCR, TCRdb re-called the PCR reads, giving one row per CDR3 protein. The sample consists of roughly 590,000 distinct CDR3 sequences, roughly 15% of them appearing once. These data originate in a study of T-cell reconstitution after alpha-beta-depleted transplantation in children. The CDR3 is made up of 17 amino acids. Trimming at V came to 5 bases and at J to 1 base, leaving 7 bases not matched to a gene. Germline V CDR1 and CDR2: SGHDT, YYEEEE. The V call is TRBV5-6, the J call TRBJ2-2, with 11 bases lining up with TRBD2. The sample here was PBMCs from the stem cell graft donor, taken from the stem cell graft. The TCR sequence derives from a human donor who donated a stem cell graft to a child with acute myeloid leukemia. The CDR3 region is CASRTGLAVKNTGELFF. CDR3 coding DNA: TGTGCCAGCAGGACGGGACTAGCGGTAAAGAACACCGGGGAGCTGTTTTTT.